The 9 T cell receptor beta chains in this list originate from one sample, sequenced in a study of shared clonotypes between healthy human individuals. TCRdb's table, derived via immunoSEQ multiplex PCR, lists solely in-frame clones and lacks some. Of about 2.3 million clones listed, 85% to 95% are singletons. The sample consisted of naive CD4+ T cells from PBMCs. Subset meaning: CD45RA+ positively selected. The receptors shown here come from a man aged 18-30 years in good health. Some clones in this sample may be carry-over from other donors' samples.

The chain uses TRBV6-5 and TRBJ1-5; the D is unclear. The CDR3 is 15 amino acids. From germline, CDR1 is MNHEY and CDR2 SVGAGI. Deletions cut 5 bases from V and 1 base from J, with 12 bases between. The CDR3 coding sequence is TGTGCCAGCAGTGGAAAGGGTGGGAGCAATCAGCCCCAGCATTTT. It yields the protein CASSGKGGSNQPQHF.

The CDR3 sequence: CASSSGLPEQFF. CDR3 DNA: TGTGCCAGCAGTTCGGGACTACCGGAGCAGTTCTTC. V gene TRBV27 combines with J gene TRBJ2-1; 7 nucleotides agree with TRBD2. Per germline, CDR1 MNHEY and CDR2 SMNVEV (reference sequence). Trimming took 4 bases from V and 10 from J; bases not matched to a gene: 4. The CDR3 is 12 amino acids.

This chain links TRBV30 with TRBJ2-7, with 9 positions matching TRBD1. The germline V gene encodes CDR1 GTSNPN and CDR2 SVGIG (reference sequence). The CDR3 spans 14 residues. V lost 0 bases and J lost 4; bases outside the gene matches: 4. CDR3 nucleotides: TGTGCCTGGAGTGTACAGGGGGCCCAATACGAGCAGTACTTC. Its translation is CAWSVQGAQYEQYF.

The genes are TRBV15 and TRBJ1-1, with 10 positions matching TRBD1. Germline-derived CDR1 and CDR2 are LNHNV and YYDKDF (reference sequence). The CDR3 extends over 15 amino acids. With 7 bases clipped from V and 3 bases from J, the junction kept 8 bases outside the gene matches. DNA for the CDR3: TGTGCCACCACGGACAGGGGGAGTTCGGACACTGAAGCTTTCTTT. The encoded protein is CATTDRGSSDTEAFF.

J is TRBJ2-5 and V is TRBV11-3; D might be TRBD1 (5 bases). The CDR3 is made up of 13 amino acids. Germline V gene data show CDR1 as SGHNT and CDR2 as YENEEA. Trimming removed 2 bases at V and 5 bases at J, with 9 bases between. CDR3 sequence reads: CASSLRGKETQYF. The CDR3 region has the DNA TGTGCCAGCAGCTTAAGGGGAAAGGAGACCCAGTACTTC. Together with reference TRBV11-3 and TRBJ2-5, the CDR3 gives the full variable domain: EAGVVQSPRYKIIEKKQPVAFWCNPISGHNTLYWYLQNLGQGPELLIRYENEEAVDDSQLPKDRFSAERLKGVDSTLKIQPAELGDSAVYLCASSLRGKETQYFGPGTRLLVL.

This rearrangement joins TRBV5-1 to TRBJ2-7; D might be TRBD1 (6 bases). The CDR3 extends over 13 amino acids. The germline V gene has CDR1 SGHRS and CDR2 YFSETQ. Trimming pared 4 bases from V and 9 bases from J, leaving 17 bases between. The CDR3 nucleotides are TGCGCCAGCAGCCTAGGACAGTTCTATGGGCAGTACTTC. Translated, it gives CASSLGQFYGQYF.

The CDR3 region has the DNA TGTGCCAGCAGCCAAGGGTTGGGACCTTCCTACGAGCAGTACTTC. This sequence encodes CASSQGLGPSYEQYF. V usage is TRBV14 and J usage is TRBJ2-7; D is possibly TRBD1 or TRBD2 (5 bases each). Germline-derived CDR1 and CDR2 are SGHDN and FVKESK. This CDR3 region has 15 residues. V was pared by 1 base and J by 1 base, with 11 bases between.

This chain joins TRBV7-8 and TRBJ1-5; D remains unclear. V gave up 0 bases and J gave up 3 bases, with 9 bases separating them. The CDR3 runs 15 residues. Per germline, CDR1 SGHVS and CDR2 FQNEAQ. CDR3 in amino acids: CASSLAEVYNQPQHF. CDR3 nucleotide sequence: TGTGCCAGCAGCTTAGCTGAGGTGTACAATCAGCCCCAGCATTTT.

The V and J genes are TRBV5-5 and TRBJ1-4; no clear D gene. Per the germline V gene, CDR1 is SGHKS and CDR2 is YYEKEE (reference sequence). The CDR3 consists of 13 residues. The V end lost 1 base, the J end lost 8 bases, and 9 bases lay between the germline ends. CDR3 amino acids: CASSLYSSEKLFF. In DNA, the CDR3 is TGTGCCAGCAGCTTGTACTCCTCCGAAAAACTGTTTTTT.